These 21 T cell receptor beta chains were all obtained from the same sample, sequenced in a study of T cell repertoires in cytomegalovirus infection. TCRdb re-derived calls from the reads in MiXCR, one entry per CDR3 protein. Of roughly 600,000 distinct CDR3 sequences in the sample, roughly 26% were seen once. The sequenced sample consisted of CD8+ T cells from PBMCs. The receptors were gathered from a human donor in good health (CMV status not recorded). Some clones in this sample may be carry-over from other donors' samples.

This clonotype was seen repeatedly, ten times or more. The V gene is TRBV7-2, the J gene TRBJ1-2, with D tentatively TRBD1 (5 bases). Trimming removed 4 bases at V and 4 bases at J, with 16 bases between. From germline, CDR1 is SGHTA and CDR2 FQGNSA. The CDR3 has 15 residues. DNA of the CDR3: TGTGCCAGCAGCTCCCCTAAGGGGCTTTTCTATGGCTACACCTTC. Translation gives CASSSPKGLFYGYTF.

Here the CDR3 DNA reads TGTGCCAGCAGTGAATGGGGGTCCCAAGAGACCCAGTACTTC. Translating gives CASSEWGSQETQYF. The V gene is TRBV6-1, the J gene TRBJ2-5, with D possibly called TRBD1 or TRBD2 (5 bases each). This CDR3 region has 14 residues. Trimming took off 2 bases at V and 1 base at J, with 8 bases between the two ends. Germline V CDR1 and CDR2: MNHNS, SASEGT.

This clonotype has more than one count but fewer than ten. The V gene is TRBV11-2, the J gene TRBJ2-5, with TRBD2 as a possible D gene (6 bases). V was shortened by 5 bases and J by 4 bases, with 17 bases between the two germline ends. Looked up from germline, CDR1 is SGHAT and CDR2 is FQNNGV. The CDR3 consists of 15 residues. The CDR3 DNA sequence: TGTGCCAGCAGCGTGGCGGGGACGACTGGAGAGACCCAGTACTTC. Protein: CASSVAGTTGETQYF.

This clonotype was seen a handful of times. A read error may be the cause here, since a much bigger clone is one base away. J is TRBJ2-1 and V is TRBV6-2 or TRBV6-3; no clear D gene. The V and J ends lost 1 base and 3 bases respectively, with 4 bases between them. This CDR3 region has 13 residues. The germline gives CDR1 MNHEY, CDR2 SVGEGT. CDR3 DNA: TGTGCCAGCAGTTACTTCGGCTACAATGAGCAGTTCTTC. This gives the protein CASSYFGYNEQFF.

In DNA, the CDR3 is TGTGCCAGCAGCTACTCTTGGGGACTTTCTTTTGCTGAAGTGCAGTTCTTC. Protein sequence: CASSYSWGLSFAEVQFF. The V call is TRBV14, the J call TRBJ2-1, with D perhaps matching TRBD2 (6 bases). This CDR3 contains 17 residues. V was cut by 5 bases and J by 12 bases, with 29 bases left in between. Germline V gene sequence: CDR1 SGHDN, CDR2 FVKESK.

This clonotype was detected many times. V and J are TRBV7-2 and TRBJ2-7; 7 positions match TRBD2. The trim removed 2 bases at V and 3 bases at J, leaving 7 bases unmatched. The CDR3 runs to 15 residues. Germline V gene data show CDR1 as SGHTA and CDR2 as FQGNSA. For the CDR3, the DNA is TGTGCCAGCAGCTTAAGGGACTACCCGAACTACGAGCAGTACTTC. It specifies CASSLRDYPNYEQYF.

This clonotype was detected ten times or more. The V call is TRBV7-9, the J call TRBJ2-5; 8 nucleotides align to TRBD1. Germline values: CDR1 SEHNR, CDR2 FQNEAQ (reference sequence). This CDR3 is 15 amino acids long. Trimming cost V 3 bases and J 6 bases; bases outside gene matches: 9. The CDR3 nucleotides are TGTGCCAGCAGCTTTCCGGGACAGGCCGATCAGACCCAGTACTTC. Amino acid sequence: CASSFPGQADQTQYF.

This clonotype was counted a few times. The V gene is TRBV7-9, the J gene TRBJ1-1; D possibly corresponds to TRBD1 (6 bases). The CDR3 extends over 12 amino acids. Germline lookup yields CDR1 SEHNR and CDR2 FQNEAQ (reference sequence). Deletions cut 1 base from V and 8 bases from J, with 8 bases between. DNA for the CDR3: TGTGCCAGCAGCTTAGACAGGGTAGAAGCTTTCTTT. It specifies CASSLDRVEAFF. Looking up the rest from reference TRBV7-9 and TRBJ1-1 gives the full variable domain: DTGVSQNPRHKITKRGQNVTFRCDPISEHNRLYWYRQTLGQGPEFLTYFQNEAQLEKSRLLSDRFSAERPKGSFSTLEIQRTEQGDSAMYLCASSLDRVEAFFGQGTRLTVV.

This sequence joins TRBV6-2 or TRBV6-3 and TRBJ1-1; TRBD1 is a possible D gene (5 bases). Trimming removed 0 bases at V and 1 base at J, with 9 bases between. Germline lookup yields CDR1 MNHEY and CDR2 SVGEGT. The CDR3 runs to 15 residues. This chain's CDR3 is CASSYSRAPNTEAFF. The CDR3 DNA reads as TGTGCCAGCAGTTACTCCAGGGCTCCGAACACTGAAGCTTTCTTT.

In this sample, this clonotype turned up a few times. The chain couples TRBV2 to TRBJ2-1; TRBD1 agrees at 9 bases. The CDR3 runs 12 residues. V was pared by 11 bases and J by 7 bases, with 6 bases of the junction left unmatched. CDR1 is SNHLY, CDR2 FYNNEI, per germline. The CDR3 is CAGRDRVNEQFF. CDR3 DNA sequence: TGTGCCGGCCGGGACAGGGTTAATGAGCAGTTCTTC.

This clonotype was counted between two and nine times. The chain combines TRBV6-2 or TRBV6-3 with TRBJ1-5, with D uncertain. This CDR3 comprises 13 residues. V lost 4 bases, J lost 6 bases, and 10 bases lay in between. Germline V gives CDR1 MNHEY, CDR2 SVGEGT. Here the CDR3 reads CASSSYLGQPQHF. CDR3 nucleotide sequence: TGTGCCAGCAGTTCCTATCTGGGTCAGCCCCAGCATTTT.

The gene calls are TRBV6-6 and TRBJ2-2, with a possible D match to TRBD1 (6 bases). Germline V gene data show CDR1 as MNHNY and CDR2 as SVGAGI (reference sequence). Trimming stripped 8 bases from V and 4 bases from J, with 14 bases between. The CDR3 consists of 14 residues. CDR3 amino acids: CASEGQSGTGELFF. DNA of the CDR3: TGTGCCAGCGAAGGACAGTCAGGCACCGGGGAGCTGTTTTTT.

This clonotype was picked up a small number of times. The V gene is TRBV4-3, the J gene TRBJ1-6; no definite D call. Between the trimmed V and J ends, which lost 0 bases and 9 bases, there was a span of 12 bases. The germline V gene has CDR1 LGHNA and CDR2 YSLEER. CDR3 length equals 15 residues. The CDR3 here is CASSQDSATSSPLHF. Here the CDR3 DNA reads TGCGCCAGCAGCCAAGATTCAGCGACGAGTTCACCCCTCCACTTT.

This clonotype was seen ten or more times. The V and J genes are TRBV10-2 and TRBJ2-6; D not resolved. The germline V gene encodes CDR1 WSHSY and CDR2 SAAADI. Between the trimmed V and J ends, which lost 8 bases and 1 base, there was a span of 6 bases. CDR3 length equals 13 residues. CDR3 in DNA: TGCGCCAGCGCGAGTTCTGGGGCCAACGTCCTGACTTTC. This codes for CASASSGANVLTF.

Notes on this clonotype: This may be a read error, as it is one base from a much larger clone. The chain carries TRBV7-2 and TRBJ2-3; D uncertain. Germline V gene data show CDR1 as SGHTA and CDR2 as FQGNSA. This CDR3 is built from 14 residues. The CDR3: CASGLTVSTDTQYF. The CDR3, as DNA: TGTGCCAGCGGCTTGACTGTGAGCACAGATACGCAGTATTTT.

This sequence joins TRBV9 and TRBJ2-1; D is ambiguous. Germline V gene sequence: CDR1 SGDLS, CDR2 YYNGEE. The CDR3 loop spans 14 amino acids. V shed 0 bases and J shed 8 bases, with 12 bases lying between them. CDR3 in DNA: TGTGCCAGCAGCGTAGCACTCCTGGTGGATGAGCAGTTCTTC. Its protein is CASSVALLVDEQFF.

V gene TRBV19 combines with J gene TRBJ2-7, with TRBD1 identical over 7 bases. Germline values: CDR1 LNHDA, CDR2 SQIVND (reference sequence). After removal of 7 bases from V and 6 bases from J, the junction contained 6 bases not matched to a gene. This CDR3 spans 12 amino acids. The CDR3 region is CASKGGAAEQYF. DNA of the CDR3: TGTGCCAGTAAAGGGGGCGCGGCCGAGCAGTACTTC.

This clonotype has ten or more counts. The chain employs TRBV7-8 and TRBJ2-3, with TRBD2 matching over 11 bases. The CDR3 sequence is 17 residues long. Trimming at V came to 3 bases and at J to 3 bases, leaving 8 bases not matched to a gene. CDR1 SGHVS and CDR2 FQNEAQ come from the germline V gene. The CDR3 is CASSLAGTSGITDTQYF. CDR3 sequence (DNA): TGTGCCAGCAGCTTGGCAGGGACTAGCGGAATTACAGATACGCAGTATTTT.

The chain carries TRBV7-9 and TRBJ2-7; D might be TRBD1 (6 bases). The CDR3 totals 15 residues. Trimming removed 6 bases at V and 1 base at J, with 16 bases between. Looked up from germline, CDR1 is SEHNR and CDR2 is FQNEAQ (reference sequence). CDR3 amino acids: CASSWDTEGSYEQYV. The CDR3 bases are TGTGCCAGCAGTTGGGACACCGAAGGGTCCTACGAGCAGTACGTC.

The V and J genes are TRBV24-1 and TRBJ2-5, with D tentatively TRBD1 (6 bases). The V gene lost 2 bases and the J gene lost 5 bases, with 14 bases spanning the gap. CDR1 is KGHDR, CDR2 SFDVKD, per germline. CDR3 length: 15 residues. The CDR3 DNA sequence: TGTGCCACCAGTGATTGGAAACAGGGAACCGAGACCCAGTACTTC. Protein product: CATSDWKQGTETQYF.

This sequence joins TRBV20-1 and TRBJ2-6; D possibly uses TRBD1 or TRBD2 (5 bases each). V was clipped by 0 bases and J by 2 bases, with 8 bases between them. The CDR3 runs to 15 residues. Germline V lookup: CDR1 DFQATT, CDR2 SNEGSKA (reference sequence). Here the CDR3 DNA reads TGCAGTGCTAGAGACGGGGCTACTGGGGCCAACGTCCTGACTTTC. The encoded protein is CSARDGATGANVLTF.